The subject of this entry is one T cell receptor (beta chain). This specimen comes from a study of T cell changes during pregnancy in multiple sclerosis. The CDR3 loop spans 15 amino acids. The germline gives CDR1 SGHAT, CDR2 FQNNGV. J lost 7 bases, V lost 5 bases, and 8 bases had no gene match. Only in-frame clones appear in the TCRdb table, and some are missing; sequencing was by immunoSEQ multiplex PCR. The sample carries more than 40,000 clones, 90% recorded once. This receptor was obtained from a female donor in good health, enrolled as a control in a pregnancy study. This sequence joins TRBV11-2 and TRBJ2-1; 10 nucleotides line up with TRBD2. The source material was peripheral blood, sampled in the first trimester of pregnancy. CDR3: CASSLRAGGRNEQFF. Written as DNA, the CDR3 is TGTGCCAGCAGCCTCCGAGCGGGGGGGAGAAATGAGCAGTTCTTC.